This record covers a single TCR beta chain. The CDR3 is 13 residues long. Germline values: CDR1 LNHDA, CDR2 SQIVND (reference sequence). Trimming pared 6 bases from V and 7 bases from J, leaving 13 bases between. How the authors handled the data: Estimates of nucleated cell counts were drawn from the amplification of reference gene primers. Profiling relied on immunoSEQ multiplex PCR, and the TCRdb table lists in-frame clones only, not all of them. V and J calls and clone size are as listed in that table; D and trimming were resolved from the DNA. The sample records 160,000 or so clones, 80% to 90% being singletons. This record belongs to a study of blood T cell repertoires in COVID-19. For the study at large: Sample material is recorded as cDNA or gDNA derived from T cells, B-cell-depleted T cells, or PBMCs.

The genes are TRBV19 and TRBJ1-5, with a possible D match to TRBD1 (5 bases). The sequenced sample consisted of peripheral blood. The origin of this receptor is a woman aged 40 to 49 with acute or convalescent COVID-19. CDR3 nucleotide sequence: TGTGCCAGTAGGCTTAGGGGTAACCAGCCCCAGCATTTT. This encodes CASRLRGNQPQHF.